The rows below give T cell receptor beta chains drawn from one sample of a study of blood T cell repertoires in COVID-19. Sequenced by immunoSEQ multiplex PCR; TCRdb stores in-frame clones only, minus some. Of approximately 250,000 clones listed, more than 70% are singletons. The sample was PBMCs or T cells enriched from blood (not recorded which). The receptors were gathered from a woman aged 40 to 49 with acute COVID-19. CDR3s include the opening cysteine and the closing phenylalanine or tryptophan. The order of the fields is D gene, clone size, V gene, J gene, CDR3 DNA, CDR3 protein. A D gene is named only where the DNA matches it firmly. Expanded clones are given a class, and other clones once, few, many or no size at all.

>-|-|TRBV6-5|TRBJ1-6
TGTGCCAGCACCTCCCAGGCAGATAATTCACCCCTCCACTTT
CASTSQADNSPLHF
>TRBD1|-|TRBV19|TRBJ1-4
TGTGCCAGTAGTATAACCCCCCGGGGCAGGGGGCCTTCTAATGAAAAACTGTTTTTT
CASSITPRGRGPSNEKLFF
>TRBD1|-|TRBV4-1|TRBJ1-2
TGCGCCAGCAGCCAGGAGGGGACAGTGATGGGGGGCTACACCTTC
CASSQEGTVMGGYTF
>-|-|TRBV24-1|TRBJ1-2
TGTGCCACCAGTGACCTAGGTGGCTACACCTTC
CATSDLGGYTF
>-|-|TRBV7-2|TRBJ1-5
TGTGCCAGCAGCTTAGTCTCTAACTTGGGGGGGCAGCCCCAGCATTTT
CASSLVSNLGGQPQHF
>TRBD2|few|TRBV12-5|TRBJ2-3
TGTGCTAGTGGTTTGGTACCGTTAGGGGTAGCGGGGGGTCGGACAGATACGCAGTATTTT
CASGLVPLGVAGGRTDTQYF
>TRBD1|many|TRBV5-1|TRBJ1-4
TGCGCCAGCTCCAGGGGGCTCGTTGAAAAACTGTTTTTT
CASSRGLVEKLFF
>TRBD1|-|TRBV5-4|TRBJ2-7
TGTGCCAGCAGCCGATACAGGGGCCGCTCTGTGAACGAGCAGTACTTC
CASSRYRGRSVNEQYF
>-|-|TRBV2|TRBJ2-2
TGTGCCACCCGAGGAAGACGCACCGGGGAGCTGTTTTTT
CATRGRRTGELFF
>-|-|TRBV9|TRBJ1-3
TGTGCCAGCAGCCCCCAAGGGGATGGAAACACCATATATTTT
CASSPQGDGNTIYF
>TRBD2|-|TRBV3-1/TRBV3-2|TRBJ2-3
TGTGCCAGCAGCCCAGGAGCGGGAAGCACAGATACGCAGTATTTT
CASSPGAGSTDTQYF
>-|few|TRBV7-2|TRBJ2-2
TGTGCCAGCAGCTTACTTTCGGTCCAGAACACCGGGGAGCTGTTTTTT
CASSLLSVQNTGELFF
>TRBD2|-|TRBV5-4|TRBJ2-5
TGTGCCAGCAGCTTGGTTCTAGCGGGAGGGCGGGAGACCCAGTACTTC
CASSLVLAGGRETQYF
>-|-|TRBV7-9|TRBJ2-1
TGTGCCAGCAGCCGCGGGCTAACCGACTACAATGAGCAGTTCTTC
CASSRGLTDYNEQFF
>-|-|TRBV20-1|TRBJ2-5
TGCAGTGCTAGTCCTCTCCAACTAGTCCGGGAGACCCAGTACTTC
CSASPLQLVRETQYF
>TRBD2|-|TRBV4-3|TRBJ2-1
TGCGCCAGCAGCCAAGATTGGCGGGAGGGCACATACAATGAGCAGTTCTTC
CASSQDWREGTYNEQFF
>-|few|TRBV5-6|TRBJ1-1
TGTGCCAGCAGCTTGTCCGTTATGACAGGTCTGAACACTGAAGCTTTCTTT
CASSLSVMTGLNTEAFF
>TRBD2|-|TRBV5-4|TRBJ2-1
TGTGCCAGCAGCTTGCGTAGCGGGGCTGACAATGAGCAGTTCTTC
CASSLRSGADNEQFF
>-|-|TRBV29-1|TRBJ2-2
TGCAGCGTTGATGGCACCACCGGGGAGCTGTTTTTT
CSVDGTTGELFF
>-|-|TRBV19|TRBJ1-1
TGTGCCAGTGACGACGACTACAGGGCGCCGAACACTGAAGCTTTCTTT
CASDDDYRAPNTEAFF
>TRBD2|-|TRBV7-2|TRBJ2-3
TGTGCCAGCAGCTGGACTAGCGGGGGGTTTGATACGCAGTATTTT
CASSWTSGGFDTQYF
>-|-|TRBV4-2|TRBJ2-7
TGTGCCAGCAGCCAAGGGGTCGCGGATCCGCAGTACTTC
CASSQGVADPQYF
>TRBD1|-|TRBV29-1|TRBJ2-5
TGCAGCGTTGGGGACAGGCCCAAAGAGACCCAGTACTTC
CSVGDRPKETQYF
>TRBD1|-|TRBV5-1|TRBJ1-2
TGCGCCAGCAGCTCAAAACAGGGGGCGGACGGCTACACCTTC
CASSSKQGADGYTF
>TRBD2|-|TRBV7-2|TRBJ2-1
TGTGCCAGCAGCTTAGACCCGCGGAGCGGGGGATACAATGAGCAGTTCTTC
CASSLDPRSGGYNEQFF
>-|-|TRBV6-4|TRBJ1-5
TGTGCCAGCAGTGACTCGAGCACAGCCGGATGCCGGCCCCAGCATTTT
CASSDSSTAGCRPQHF
>-|-|TRBV10-1|TRBJ2-5
TGCGCCAGCAGTGAGACACCTCAAGAGACCCAGTACTTC
CASSETPQETQYF
>-|-|TRBV5-1|TRBJ1-1
TGCGCCAGCAGCTTGCAGTATGGCACTGAAGCTTTCTTT
CASSLQYGTEAFF
>TRBD1|-|TRBV5-6|TRBJ2-7
TGTGCCAGCAGCCCAATCAGGGGGTACGAGCAGTACTTC
CASSPIRGYEQYF
>-|-|TRBV14|TRBJ1-1
TGTGCCAGCAGCCCTATCGTTGGAGTGAACACTGAAGCTTTCTTT
CASSPIVGVNTEAFF
>TRBD2|-|TRBV5-4|TRBJ2-5
TGTGCCAGCAGCTTTGGGGGACTAGCGGGGCACCAAGAGACCCAGTACTTC
CASSFGGLAGHQETQYF
>-|-|TRBV10-3|TRBJ1-2
TGTGCCATCAGTGAGACAGGGTCCAACTATGGCTACACCTTC
CAISETGSNYGYTF
>-|few|TRBV9|TRBJ1-1
TGTGCCAGCAGTGCCCTCCTAATGAACACTGAAGCTTTCTTT
CASSALLMNTEAFF
>TRBD1|-|TRBV4-3|TRBJ2-2
TGCGCCAGCAGCCAAGGAGCGGGACAGGGGACCGGGGAGCTGTTTTTT
CASSQGAGQGTGELFF
>TRBD2|-|TRBV6-5|TRBJ2-7
TGTGCCAGCAGTTACTTTAGCGGGGGTGGGTACGAGCAGTACTTC
CASSYFSGGGYEQYF
>-|many|TRBV21-1|TRBJ1-5
TGTGCCAGCAGCAAAATGGGGGCTAGCAATCAGCCCCAGCATTTT
CASSKMGASNQPQHF
>TRBD1|-|TRBV9|TRBJ1-1
TGTGCCAGCAGCGTAGGAGGAAGAATAGGGGGCCGAACTGAAGCTTTCTTT
CASSVGGRIGGRTEAFF
>TRBD1|-|TRBV2|TRBJ1-1
TGTGCCAGCAGTGCTTGGTCCCGGGACAGTAATGAAGCTTTCTTT
CASSAWSRDSNEAFF
>TRBD2|once|TRBV7-2|TRBJ2-7
TGTGCCAGCAGCCAACCGGGACTATCCTACGAGCAGTACTTC
CASSQPGLSYEQYF
>TRBD2|-|TRBV7-2|TRBJ2-5
TGTGCCAGCACCGTAGCGGGAGGGGAGACCCAGTACTTC
CASTVAGGETQYF
>TRBD1|-|TRBV3-1/TRBV3-2|TRBJ2-2
TGTGCCAGCAGCCGATTGGACAGGGGGAACACCGGGGAGCTGTTTTTT
CASSRLDRGNTGELFF
>-|-|TRBV11-2|TRBJ2-7
TGTGCCAGCAGCTCCACGGGGTTCAACGAGCAGTACTTC
CASSSTGFNEQYF
>-|-|TRBV7-8|TRBJ1-2
TGTGCCAGCAGTCCCAACAGGGACGGCTACACCTTC
CASSPNRDGYTF
>TRBD2|-|TRBV4-1|TRBJ2-2
TGCGCCAGCAGCCAAGCGGGAGGGATGAGGGGAACCGGGGAGCTGTTTTTT
CASSQAGGMRGTGELFF
>-|-|TRBV7-8|TRBJ2-3
TGTGCCAGCAGCTCCCGAAGCGGTTATACGCAGTATTTT
CASSSRSGYTQYF